A selection of T cell receptor beta chains follows, all from one sample in a study of blood T cell repertoires in COVID-19. Sequencing was performed with immunoSEQ multiplex PCR; in TCRdb, only in-frame clones are kept and a portion is missing. The profile shows around 160,000 clones, roughly 76% of them singletons. What was sequenced was peripheral blood. These receptors all stem from a human donor with acute or convalescent COVID-19. The donor label of this sample is uncertain. CDR3s include the opening cysteine and the closing phenylalanine or tryptophan. The D gene is left open where the match is weak. Size values are once, few and many counts, or a class for expanded clones, and some rows have none.

v_call,clone_size,j_call,d_call,cdr3_nt,cdr3_aa
TRBV2,few,TRBJ2-2,TRBD1,TGTGCCAGCTGGGGACAGGGGAAGCGGACCGGGGAGCTGTTTTTT,CASWGQGKRTGELFF
TRBV18,NA,TRBJ2-1,TRBD2,TGTGCCAGCTCACTTGTTGGCGGGGGCAATGAGCAGTTCTTC,CASSLVGGGNEQFF
TRBV18,NA,TRBJ1-2,NA,TGTGCCAGCTCGCACGACAAGATTTGGGGCTACACCTTC,CASSHDKIWGYTF
TRBV4-1,NA,TRBJ1-1,NA,TGCGCCAGCAGCCAGGTTGAGTACACTGAAGCTTTCTTT,CASSQVEYTEAFF
TRBV3-1/TRBV3-2,NA,TRBJ1-1,NA,TGTGCCAGCAGCCTCCTCATTGGGGAGACTGAAGCTTTCTTT,CASSLLIGETEAFF
TRBV27,once,TRBJ1-1,NA,TGTGCCAGCAGTTTCGGGTTATGGACTGAAGCTTTCTTT,CASSFGLWTEAFF
TRBV19,NA,TRBJ1-4,NA,TGTGCCAGTAGCCCGACTACGTTCCATGAAAAACTGTTTTTT,CASSPTTFHEKLFF
TRBV12-3/TRBV12-4,NA,TRBJ1-2,NA,TGTGCCAGCAGCCCCCTTAACTATGGCTACACCTTC,CASSPLNYGYTF
TRBV11-1,many,TRBJ2-7,NA,TGTGCCAGCAGCCCACAGGGAATCGAGCAGTACTTC,CASSPQGIEQYF
TRBV10-1,NA,TRBJ2-2,TRBD2,TGCGCCAGCAGTGAGTCTTCAGCGGGGGGGCCGTACACCGGGGAGCTGTTTTTT,CASSESSAGGPYTGELFF
TRBV30,NA,TRBJ1-5,NA,TGTGCCTGGAGTGCGGGTAGCAATCAGCCCCAGCATTTT,CAWSAGSNQPQHF
TRBV18,NA,TRBJ2-4,TRBD2,TGTGCCAGCTCACCAAGCGGGGGGGCCGCGTCAAACATTCAGTACTTC,CASSPSGGAASNIQYF
TRBV19,NA,TRBJ2-2,NA,TGTGCCAGCCAGAGACTAGTCAGCGGGGAGCTGTTTTTT,CASQRLVSGELFF
TRBV6-5,many,TRBJ2-1,NA,TGTGCCAGCATGGACAGAGGAAATGAGCAGTTCTTC,CASMDRGNEQFF
TRBV9,NA,TRBJ1-1,NA,TGTGCCAGCAGCACAGGGACGGGGAACACTGAAGCTTTCTTT,CASSTGTGNTEAFF
TRBV3-1/TRBV3-2,NA,TRBJ1-1,NA,TGTGCCAGCAGCCAGCAGGGAGGGTCCGGAGCTTTCTTT,CASSQQGGSGAFF
TRBV11-2,NA,TRBJ1-1,NA,TGTGCCAGCAGCTTAGTAGCGCAGAACACTGAAGCTTTCTTT,CASSLVAQNTEAFF
TRBV6-5,NA,TRBJ1-4,NA,TGTGCCAGCAGTTACAAGGTGGGCGATGAAAAACTGTTTTTT,CASSYKVGDEKLFF
TRBV4-1,few,TRBJ2-3,TRBD1,TGCGCCAGCAGCTTACAGGGGCGGAACACAGATACGCAGTATTTT,CASSLQGRNTDTQYF
TRBV27,NA,TRBJ1-1,NA,TGTGCCAGCAGGCTAACAGTAGACACTGAAGCTTTCTTT,CASRLTVDTEAFF
TRBV6-5,NA,TRBJ1-4,NA,TGTGCCAGCAGGACGAGAGGGAGGGGAACCGAAAAACTGTTTTTT,CASRTRGRGTEKLFF
TRBV5-1,NA,TRBJ1-6,TRBD1,TGCGCCAGCAGCTTGGGAGAAACGACAGGGGGCATACCCCTCCACTTT,CASSLGETTGGIPLHF
TRBV5-1,NA,TRBJ1-2,NA,TGCGCCAGCGCCCGACAGGTAGATCGTGGTGGCTACACCTTC,CASARQVDRGGYTF
TRBV19,NA,TRBJ1-2,NA,TGTGCCAGTAGTTTACAGGAGGGCTATGGCTACACCTTC,CASSLQEGYGYTF
TRBV10-3,NA,TRBJ2-2,NA,TGTGCCATCACCCAGAGGGGACACTCGACCGGGGAGCTGTTTTTT,CAITQRGHSTGELFF
TRBV29-1,NA,TRBJ1-1,NA,TGCAGCACGAGACAGACGAACACTGAAGCTTTCTTT,CSTRQTNTEAFF
TRBV9,few,TRBJ2-6,NA,TGTGCCAGCAGCGTAGTAGAGTCTGGGGCCAACGTCCTGACTTTC,CASSVVESGANVLTF